This T cell receptor beta chain is drawn from a study of control samples from healthy donors and cancer patients. CDR1 and CDR2 (germline): MDHEN, SYDVKM. V dropped 2 bases and J dropped 7 bases, with 17 bases sitting between them. The CDR3 has 15 amino acids. This clone is a singleton in its sample. Measured with immunoSEQ multiplex PCR; TCRdb has only the in-frame clones, and not every one. The sample yields around 250,000 clones, roughly 82% seen once. The receptor comes from an older woman with lung cancer. The chain employs TRBV28 and TRBJ1-1, with D hard to call. Sequencing was carried out using PBMCs. The CDR3 DNA reads as TGTGCCAGCAGTTTAGCCGGGATCACTGGCGGTGAAGCTTTCTTT. Amino acid sequence: CASSLAGITGGEAFF.